This T cell receptor (beta chain) was captured by sequencing in a study of shared clonotypes between healthy human individuals. A word on this clone: Its antigen remains unknown.

Splitting the CD4+ cells yielded a CD45RA+ naive subset and a CD45RA-negative memory subset. Study conclusions and caveats: The sharing of approximately 4.6% of naive CD4 clonotypes was seen across a handful of donors. Clonotype sharing across donors was expected to vary with sequencing depth.

Replicate sorted-subset PCRs were loaded with around 200 ng DNA, 25,000 to 30,000 T cell genomes. Measured with immunoSEQ multiplex PCR; TCRdb has only the in-frame clones, and not every one. The table records roughly 1 million clones, about 80% of them present only once. Germline V CDR1 and CDR2: MNHNS, SASEGT. CDR3 length: 14 residues. Trimming cost V 0 bases and J 3 bases, with 9 bases left between them. The specimen sequenced was memory CD4+ T cells from PBMCs. The subset here: CD45RA-negative fraction. The sequence derives from a man aged 18 to 30 in good health. Some clones in this sample may be carry-over from other donors' samples. J is TRBJ2-7 and V is TRBV6-1; D uncertain. The CDR3 DNA reads as TGTGCCAGCAGTGAAGCGGGATTCTACTACGAGCAGTACTTC. Translating it yields CASSEAGFYYEQYF.